The 2 T cell receptor beta chains presented below share a single source sample, sequenced in a study of technical replicates of blood from a few donors. This table comes from immunoSEQ multiplex PCR, and its TCRdb copy is limited to in-frame clones, with some not included. The repertoire includes tens of thousands of clones, roughly 94% of them detected once, and about 0.39% sits in the top ten. The material sequenced was T cells isolated from PBMCs. The receptors derive from a human donor in good health.

The V and J genes are TRBV7-3 and TRBJ2-3; the match to TRBD2 covers 7 bases. Germline assignment: CDR1 SGHTA and CDR2 FQGTGA. The junction had 9 bases not matched to a gene; V was cut back by 3 bases and J by 3 bases. The CDR3 spans 16 residues. CDR3 residues: CASSLVGGRGTDTQYF. CDR3 DNA: TGTGCCAGCAGCTTGGTCGGCGGGAGAGGAACAGATACGCAGTATTTT.

The chain links TRBV7-3 to TRBJ2-1, with 14 bases lining up with TRBD2. V shed 5 bases, J shed 9 bases, and the junction held 3 bases outside the gene matches. The CDR3 has 14 residues. Looked up from germline, CDR1 is SGHTA and CDR2 is FQGTGA. The CDR3 DNA is TGTGCCAGCAGCGGACTAGCGGGAGGTGGTGAGCAGTTCTTC. Its protein product is CASSGLAGGGEQFF.